There are a few counts of the clone carrying this T cell receptor (beta chain). The data originate from a study of T-cell reconstitution after alpha-beta-depleted transplantation in children. Trimming took 4 bases from V and 4 from J; bases not matched to a gene: 4. The CDR3 extends over 14 amino acids. A TCRbeta library incorporating unique molecular identifiers was prepared. MiXCR was run by TCRdb on the PCR reads, yielding one entry per CDR3 protein. The sample holds about 640,000 distinct CDR3 sequences, 16% seen once. The TCR sequence derives from a human donor who donated a stem cell graft to a child with acute myeloid leukemia. The sequenced sample was PBMCs from the stem cell graft donor, obtained from the stem cell graft. The chain employs TRBV12-3 or TRBV12-4 and TRBJ2-3; 8 nucleotides match TRBD2. CDR3 in DNA: TGTGCCAGCAGTTATAGCGGGGACGCAGATACGCAGTATTTT. This translates into CASSYSGDADTQYF.